Listed here are 27 T cell receptor beta chains from one sample, sequenced in a study of vaccination and CD4 T cells after COVID-19. Treatment here: roughly 10-day PBMC culture with coronavirus spike peptide pools or control peptides (ViraFEST assay). With the Oncomine TCR Beta short-read assay, DNA from cultured CD4+ T cells was sequenced. TCRdb reprocessed the PCR reads with MiXCR, giving one entry per CDR3 protein. The sample includes around 10,000 distinct CDR3 sequences, 64% of them seen just once. The antigens of these receptors remain unknown. Sequenced material: CD4+ T cells from blood, cultured in vitro. The receptors originated from a human donor who had recovered from COVID-19.

V and J are TRBV6-5 and TRBJ2-1; D is unresolved. V was cut by 0 bases and J by 3 bases, with 9 bases left in between. The germline V gene has CDR1 MNHEY and CDR2 SVGAGI. CDR3 length: 15 residues. CDR3 DNA sequence: TGTGCCAGCAGTTACTCGAGAGGAGACTACAATGAGCAGTTCTTC. Residues: CASSYSRGDYNEQFF.

V gene TRBV27 combines with J gene TRBJ1-6; 7 bases are shared with TRBD1. CDR3 length: 18 residues. V trimming: 5 bases; J trimming: 2 bases; junction bases outside the gene matches: 12. From germline, CDR1 is MNHEY and CDR2 SMNVEV (reference sequence). Here the CDR3 reads CASSPITGVPTYNSPLHF. The CDR3 DNA reads as TGTGCCAGCAGTCCAATCACAGGGGTACCAACCTATAATTCACCCCTCCACTTT.

This chain connects TRBV20-1 to TRBJ1-2; perhaps TRBD1 as D (6 bases). The V gene lost 6 bases and the J gene lost 7 bases, with 9 bases spanning the gap. Germline V CDR1 and CDR2: DFQATT, SNEGSKA (reference sequence). The CDR3 has 10 residues. CDR3: CSATGLGYTF. The CDR3 nucleotides are TGCAGTGCCACAGGGCTTGGCTACACCTTC.

The chain combines TRBV29-1 with TRBJ1-2; 7 nucleotides agree with TRBD1. The germline V gene encodes CDR1 SQVTM and CDR2 ANQGSEA. The CDR3 runs to 15 residues. With 0 bases clipped from V and 6 bases from J, the junction kept 10 bases outside the gene matches. The CDR3 sequence: CSVEDFAGGSNGYTF. CDR3 in DNA: TGCAGCGTTGAAGATTTCGCAGGGGGAAGTAATGGCTACACCTTC.

This rearrangement joins TRBV29-1 to TRBJ1-1; TRBD1 might be the D (6 bases). The CDR3 extends over 13 amino acids. Deletions cut 2 bases from V and 1 base from J, with 8 bases between. Germline V gene sequence: CDR1 SQVTM, CDR2 ANQGSEA. CDR3 region: CSVEQGTNTEAFF. Here the CDR3 DNA reads TGCAGCGTTGAACAGGGGACGAACACTGAAGCTTTCTTT.

J is TRBJ1-2 and V is TRBV27, with a possible D match to TRBD1 (5 bases). Germline CDR1 and CDR2: MNHEY and SMNVEV (reference sequence). Trimming took off 4 bases at V and 6 bases at J, with 15 bases between the two ends. CDR3 length: 14 residues. CDR3 bases: TGTGCCAGCAGTTCCTCGGGCAGGGTCCATGGCTACACCTTC. This encodes CASSSSGRVHGYTF.

This chain joins TRBV27 and TRBJ2-7, with D possibly matching TRBD1 (6 bases). Germline assignment: CDR1 MNHEY and CDR2 SMNVEV (reference sequence). V gave up 3 bases and J gave up 3 bases, with 9 bases separating them. The CDR3 is 13 residues long. CDR3 DNA: TGTGCCAGCAGTTTCAGGGGTTACTACGAGCAGTACTTC. This translates into CASSFRGYYEQYF.

This rearrangement joins TRBV19 to TRBJ1-6; D is perhaps TRBD1 (6 bases). V was pared by 7 bases and J by 8 bases, with 18 bases between. CDR3 length: 15 amino acids. Per germline, CDR1 LNHDA and CDR2 SQIVND (reference sequence). CDR3 DNA: TGTGCCAGTACCTACGGGGGGCGCATTGATTCACCCCTCCACTTT. It encodes CASTYGGRIDSPLHF.

J is TRBJ2-3 and V is TRBV6-1; D unresolved. Looked up from germline, CDR1 is MNHNS and CDR2 is SASEGT. Trimming removed 1 base at V and 5 bases at J, with 16 bases between. The CDR3 consists of 16 residues. The CDR3, as DNA: TGTGCCAGCAGTGAAGGGTTTGGCTCCGCACAAGATACGCAGTATTTT. It yields the protein CASSEGFGSAQDTQYF.

The chain joins TRBV30 to TRBJ1-1; D remains unclear. V shed 0 bases and J shed 0 bases, with 11 bases lying between them. Per the germline V gene, CDR1 is GTSNPN and CDR2 is SVGIG (reference sequence). The length of the CDR3 is 15 residues. The DNA for the CDR3 is TGTGCCTGGAGTGTATTCGGGCAGATGAACACTGAAGCTTTCTTT. It yields the protein CAWSVFGQMNTEAFF.

This clonotype was seen more than once but under ten times. The V and J genes are TRBV20-1 and TRBJ1-1; possibly TRBD1 for D (5 bases). CDR1 and CDR2 from the germline V gene are DFQATT and SNEGSKA (reference sequence). The CDR3 has 15 residues. The V and J ends lost 6 bases and 2 bases respectively, with 19 bases between them. The CDR3 loop is CSAQGRAMANTEAFF. DNA for the CDR3: TGCAGTGCCCAGGGCCGGGCGATGGCAAACACTGAAGCTTTCTTT.

The count of this clonotype is one. J is TRBJ2-5 and V is TRBV7-9; 11 bases are a match to TRBD2. This CDR3 region has 18 residues. Germline V CDR1 and CDR2: SEHNR, FQNEAQ (reference sequence). Unmatched junction bases numbered 15, after V lost 4 bases and J lost 5 bases. The chain's CDR3 is CASSSRIYSGGASETQYF. The CDR3 DNA sequence: TGTGCCAGCAGCTCGAGAATCTATAGCGGGGGGGCCAGTGAGACCCAGTACTTC.

This clonotype was counted between two and nine times. The V and J genes are TRBV19 and TRBJ1-5; D is uncertain. The germline V gene encodes CDR1 LNHDA and CDR2 SQIVND (reference sequence). This CDR3 has 13 residues. V was cut by 0 bases and J by 6 bases, with 6 bases left in between. Written as DNA, the CDR3 is TGTGCCAGTAGTATAGAGGCGGGTCAGCCCCAGCATTTT. Its protein is CASSIEAGQPQHF. The full variable domain, its missing parts supplied by reference TRBV19 and TRBJ1-5, is DGGITQSPKYLFRKEGQNVTLSCEQNLNHDAMYWYRQDPGQGLRLIYYSQIVNDFQKGDIAEGYSVSREKKESFPLTVTSAQKNPTAFYLCASSIEAGQPQHFGDGTRLSIL.

This clonotype occurred once. The chain recombines TRBV19 with TRBJ1-2; no reliable D call. Germline lookup yields CDR1 LNHDA and CDR2 SQIVND (reference sequence). This CDR3 contains 13 residues. V dropped 3 bases and J dropped 3 bases, with 8 bases sitting between them. CDR3 protein: CASSISGHYGYTF. The CDR3 region has the DNA TGTGCCAGTAGTATCTCAGGTCACTATGGCTACACCTTC.

J is TRBJ1-3 and V is TRBV20-1, with D unclear. The CDR3 is made up of 13 amino acids. In germline, CDR1 is DFQATT, CDR2 SNEGSKA (reference sequence). V was clipped by 5 bases and J by 2 bases, with 10 bases between them. DNA for the CDR3: TGCAGTGCTCAAGGGTTAGCTGGAAACACCATATATTTT. Its translation: CSAQGLAGNTIYF.

The rearrangement joins TRBV25-1 to TRBJ1-2; 9 bases fit TRBD1. The CDR3 has 14 residues. V trimming: 4 bases; J trimming: 4 bases; junction bases outside the gene matches: 4. Germline V gene lookup returns CDR1 MGHDK and CDR2 SYGVNS. CDR3: CASSVQGQGYGYTF. The CDR3 region has the DNA TGTGCCAGCAGTGTTCAGGGACAGGGCTATGGCTACACCTTC.

This clonotype was found once. This chain joins TRBV27 and TRBJ1-1, with TRBD1 matching over 7 bases. Per the germline V gene, CDR1 is MNHEY and CDR2 is SMNVEV (reference sequence). The CDR3 extends over 13 amino acids. Trimming at V came to 6 bases and at J to 11 bases, leaving 12 bases not matched to a gene. CDR3 in amino acids: CASSRDRAGSAFF. CDR3 coding DNA: TGTGCCAGCAGCCGAGACAGGGCTGGCAGCGCTTTCTTT.

The chain employs TRBV19 and TRBJ1-2, with 11 bases that match TRBD1. CDR1 LNHDA and CDR2 SQIVND come from the germline V gene (reference sequence). V shed 6 bases, J shed 4 bases, and the junction held 4 bases outside the gene matches. The CDR3 runs 14 residues. The CDR3 sequence is CASSNGQGAYGYTF. DNA for the CDR3: TGTGCCAGTAGCAACGGACAGGGGGCCTATGGCTACACCTTC.

V gene TRBV6-2 or TRBV6-3 combines with J gene TRBJ1-5; maybe TRBD1 (5 bases). Looked up from germline, CDR1 is MNHEY and CDR2 is SVGEGT. With 4 bases removed from V and 4 bases from J, the gap between germline ends came to 17 bases. The CDR3 consists of 16 residues. The CDR3 DNA is TGTGCCAGCAGTTCAGGCGGGACCCCTAATAATCAGCCCCAGCATTTT. This encodes CASSSGGTPNNQPQHF.

The genes are TRBV7-2 and TRBJ1-3, with a tentative D call TRBD1 (5 bases). V was cut by 7 bases and J by 4 bases, with 17 bases left in between. Germline lookup yields CDR1 SGHTA and CDR2 FQGNSA. This CDR3 comprises 15 residues. DNA of the CDR3: TGTGCCAGCACCCAAACGGCAGGGTGGGGAAACACCATATATTTT. Amino acid sequence: CASTQTAGWGNTIYF.

The V gene is TRBV7-9, the J gene TRBJ1-1; weak D call: TRBD1 (5 bases). This CDR3 spans 12 amino acids. Germline V gene lookup returns CDR1 SEHNR and CDR2 FQNEAQ (reference sequence). The germline V and J ends were trimmed by 6 bases and 8 bases, with 13 bases remaining between them. CDR3 loop: CASSSGQTEAFF. As DNA, the CDR3 is TGTGCCAGCAGTTCGGGGCAGACGGAAGCTTTCTTT.

The chain has TRBV12-3 or TRBV12-4 and TRBJ2-3; a weak D match, TRBD1 (5 bases). Trimming cost V 2 bases and J 6 bases, with 15 bases left between them. CDR3 length: 15 amino acids. CDR3 sequence: CASSLTGSYWDTQYF. The CDR3 region has the DNA TGTGCCAGCAGTTTAACAGGATCGTATTGGGATACGCAGTATTTT.

The chain employs TRBV7-2 and TRBJ2-3; possible D gene TRBD2, 5 bases. V was cut by 5 bases and J by 0 bases, with 12 bases left in between. CDR3 length equals 15 residues. Germline V lookup: CDR1 SGHTA, CDR2 FQGNSA. DNA for the CDR3: TGTGCCAGCAGCGGGCGGGTATCTAGCACAGATACGCAGTATTTT. It yields the protein CASSGRVSSTDTQYF. Full variable domain (remainder filled in from reference TRBV7-2 and TRBJ2-3): GAGVSQSPSNKVTEKGKDVELRCDPISGHTALYWYRQSLGQGLEFLIYFQGNSAPDKSGLPSDRFSAERTGGSVSTLTIQRTQQEDSAVYLCASSGRVSSTDTQYFGPGTRLTVL.

The chain has TRBV4-1 and TRBJ2-1; no clear D. V lost 2 bases and J lost 9, with 17 bases in between. Germline V gene data show CDR1 as MGHRA and CDR2 as YSYEKL. This CDR3 region has 15 residues. Here the CDR3 DNA reads TGCGCCAGCAGCCAACCGCCGACCTTCGACGCTGAGCAGTTCTTC. Protein: CASSQPPTFDAEQFF.

The chain joins TRBV19 to TRBJ2-7, with 7 bases identical to TRBD1. CDR1 is LNHDA and CDR2 is SQIVND in the germline V gene (reference sequence). V gave up 5 bases and J gave up 3 bases; unmatched junction bases: 7. This CDR3 is built from 14 residues. The CDR3 reads CASSVRDSIYEQYF. The CDR3 nucleotides are TGTGCCAGTAGTGTCCGGGACAGCATCTACGAGCAGTACTTC.

This clonotype occurred a few times. The J gene is TRBJ1-2, the V gene TRBV6-5, with 7 bases identical to TRBD1. Trimming cost V 4 bases and J 4 bases; bases outside gene matches: 6. The germline V gene encodes CDR1 MNHEY and CDR2 SVGAGI. The CDR3 loop spans 14 amino acids. The CDR3 spells CASSFRQGSYGYTF. Written as DNA, the CDR3 is TGTGCCAGCAGTTTTCGACAGGGAAGCTATGGCTACACCTTC.

This sequence joins TRBV24-1 and TRBJ1-1; D unresolved. The CDR3 consists of 15 residues. V dropped 1 base and J dropped 1 base, with 9 bases sitting between them. The germline V gene encodes CDR1 KGHDR and CDR2 SFDVKD. The CDR3 region is CATSDFRVGNTEAFF. CDR3 DNA sequence: TGTGCCACCAGTGATTTTAGGGTCGGGAACACTGAAGCTTTCTTT.